The 20 T cell receptor beta chains given below trace back to one sample, sequenced in a study of control samples from healthy donors and cancer patients. The protocol was immunoSEQ multiplex PCR, while the TCRdb copy is restricted to in-frame clones and leaves out a portion. The sample lists 100,000 to 150,000 clones; around 92% were seen once. Source material: blood. The receptors originated from a woman aged 50 to 60 in good health.

The genes are TRBV7-9 and TRBJ1-1; no clear D gene. The V and J ends lost 1 base and 4 bases respectively, with 13 bases between them. This CDR3 spans 15 amino acids. CDR1 is SEHNR, CDR2 FQNEAQ, per germline (reference sequence). For the CDR3, the DNA is TGTGCCAGCAGCTTAGGCTCCGGGGAGGGCACTGAAGCTTTCTTT. Translating gives CASSLGSGEGTEAFF.

The chain is built from TRBV5-6 and TRBJ2-5; possible D gene TRBD1, 6 bases. Deletions cut 3 bases from V and 4 bases from J, with 13 bases between. Germline lookup yields CDR1 SGHDT and CDR2 YYEEEE. The CDR3 covers 14 residues. CDR3 region: CASSSGHGRETQYF. The CDR3 coding sequence is TGTGCCAGCAGCTCGGGACATGGGAGAGAGACCCAGTACTTC.

The V gene is TRBV15, the J gene TRBJ1-2, with D uncertain. Trimming left V 5 bases short and J 0 bases short, with 13 bases between. This CDR3 is built from 15 residues. Germline V gives CDR1 LNHNV, CDR2 YYDKDF (reference sequence). The CDR3 loop reads CATSEEGLANYGYTF. DNA of the CDR3: TGTGCCACCAGCGAGGAGGGCCTAGCTAACTATGGCTACACCTTC.

The chain joins TRBV19 to TRBJ2-2, with D hard to call. V shed 5 bases and J shed 13 bases, with 14 bases lying between them. Germline CDR1 and CDR2: LNHDA and SQIVND (reference sequence). CDR3 length equals 12 residues. The CDR3 region is CASSEKDGWLFF. The CDR3 DNA reads TGTGCCAGTAGTGAGAAGGACGGGTGGCTGTTTTTT.

The genes are TRBV3-1 (or the pseudogene TRBV3-2) and TRBJ1-5; D gene unclear. This CDR3 has 13 residues. Germline V gene sequence: CDR1 LGHDT, CDR2 YNNKEL (reference sequence). Trimming shortened V by 5 bases and J by 6 bases, and 11 bases separated the two germline ends. For the CDR3, the DNA is TGTGCCAGCAGCAAAGGACGTACTCAGCCCCAGCATTTT. Protein: CASSKGRTQPQHF.

The J gene is TRBJ2-7, the V gene TRBV5-1, with a weak D call TRBD1 (5 bases). CDR1 is SGHRS and CDR2 is YFSETQ in the germline V gene. The CDR3 has 13 amino acids. With 5 bases removed from V and 3 bases from J, the gap between germline ends came to 12 bases. CDR3 loop: CASRLQGNYEQYF. The CDR3 DNA follows: TGCGCCAGCAGGCTTCAGGGAAACTACGAGCAGTACTTC.

The sample holds one count of this clone. This chain connects TRBV2 to TRBJ2-1, with a weak D call TRBD1 (6 bases). The ends were cut back, 3 bases at V and 13 bases at J, with 16 bases in the middle. CDR1 is SNHLY, CDR2 FYNNEI, per germline. The CDR3 loop spans 13 amino acids. CDR3 amino acids: CASSEALGGIQFF. The CDR3 DNA sequence: TGTGCCAGCAGTGAGGCACTTGGGGGCATTCAGTTCTTC.

This clone was counted between two and nine times. The rearrangement links TRBV19 to TRBJ2-7; D is tentatively TRBD1 or TRBD2 (7 bases each). CDR1 and CDR2 (germline): LNHDA, SQIVND (reference sequence). The CDR3 runs 14 residues. The V gene lost 5 bases and the J gene lost 0 bases, with 11 bases spanning the gap. CDR3 DNA: TGTGCCAGTAGTCAGCGGGACAGCTCCTACGAGCAGTACTTC. Its protein product is CASSQRDSSYEQYF. The full variable domain, in which reference TRBV19 and TRBJ2-7 provide the parts outside the CDR3, is DGGITQSPKYLFRKEGQNVTLSCEQNLNHDAMYWYRQDPGQGLRLIYYSQIVNDFQKGDIAEGYSVSREKKESFPLTVTSAQKNPTAFYLCASSQRDSSYEQYFGPGTRLTVT.

The CDR3 here is CAWSLGGAPEAFF. CDR3 bases: TGTGCCTGGAGTCTCGGGGGGGCTCCTGAAGCTTTCTTT. The rearrangement uses TRBV30 and TRBJ1-1, with D perhaps matching TRBD1 (6 bases). Germline V CDR1 and CDR2: GTSNPN, SVGIG (reference sequence). The CDR3 extends over 13 amino acids. With 2 bases removed from V and 6 bases from J, the gap between germline ends came to 13 bases. The variable domain in full, with the rest retrieved from reference TRBV30 and TRBJ1-1, is SQTIHQWPATLVQPVGSPLSLECTVEGTSNPNLYWYRQAAGRGLQLLFYSVGIGQISSEVPQNLSASRPQDRQFILSSKKLLLSDSGFYLCAWSLGGAPEAFFGQGTRLTVV.

This clone was found once. The chain is built from TRBV19 and TRBJ1-5; D not certain. The V gene lost 6 bases and the J gene lost 4 bases, with 16 bases spanning the gap. In germline, CDR1 is LNHDA, CDR2 SQIVND (reference sequence). The CDR3 has 15 residues. The CDR3 sequence is CASSPREGGNQPQHF. CDR3 coding DNA: TGTGCCAGTAGCCCCAGAGAAGGTGGGAATCAGCCCCAGCATTTT.

This sequence joins TRBV2 and TRBJ2-4; possible D gene TRBD2, 5 bases. Per germline, CDR1 SNHLY and CDR2 FYNNEI. This CDR3 has 15 amino acids. Trimming took off 4 bases at V and 0 bases at J, with 10 bases between the two ends. The DNA of the CDR3 is TGTGCCAGCAGTGGGGGAGCCCTAGCCAAAAACATTCAGTACTTC. This sequence encodes CASSGGALAKNIQYF.

The V gene is TRBV5-1, the J gene TRBJ2-7; no firm D call. The CDR3 consists of 14 residues. Trimming stripped 0 bases from V and 4 bases from J, with 11 bases between. Germline loops: CDR1 SGHRS, CDR2 YFSETQ. The CDR3 nucleotides read TGCGCCAGCAGCTTGGGCTCGGTCCAGTACGAGCAGTACTTC. It codes for CASSLGSVQYEQYF.

This rearrangement joins TRBV3-1 (or the pseudogene TRBV3-2) to TRBJ2-7, with a tentative D call TRBD2 (5 bases). Germline V gene sequence: CDR1 LGHDT, CDR2 YNNKEL (reference sequence). The CDR3 length is 12 residues. The V end was cut by 10 bases, the J end by 2 bases, with 12 bases between. CDR3 bases: TGTGCCACCGGGAAAGCGCCCTACGAGCAGTACTTC. Residues: CATGKAPYEQYF.

This clone was observed a single time. The chain combines TRBV10-1 with TRBJ2-5, with a weak D call TRBD1 (5 bases). The length of the CDR3 is 13 residues. Germline lookup yields CDR1 WNHNN and CDR2 SYGVQD (reference sequence). Trimming removed 3 bases from V and 5 bases from J, with 10 bases in between. The chain's CDR3 is CASSDHPGETQYF. The CDR3 nucleotides read TGCGCCAGCAGTGACCACCCAGGGGAGACCCAGTACTTC.

This clone has just one count. This chain uses TRBV18 with TRBJ1-5; D gene unclear. Germline V CDR1 and CDR2: KGHSH, LQKENI. The CDR3 contains 14 residues. The germline V and J ends were trimmed by 3 bases and 5 bases, with 11 bases remaining between them. The CDR3 sequence: CASSPMRTDQPQHF. CDR3 DNA sequence: TGTGCCAGCTCACCCATGAGAACGGATCAGCCCCAGCATTTT. Full variable domain (outside the CDR3, taken from reference TRBV18 and TRBJ1-5): NAGVMQNPRHLVRRRGQEARLRCSPMKGHSHVYWYRQLPEEGLKFMVYLQKENIIDESGMPKERFSAEFPKEGPSILRIQQVVRGDSAAYFCASSPMRTDQPQHFGDGTRLSIL.

In this sample, this clone turned up once. The chain recombines TRBV19 with TRBJ2-7; no clear D gene. Trimming took 4 bases from V and 4 from J, leaving 11 bases between them. The CDR3 is made up of 13 amino acids. Germline V gene lookup returns CDR1 LNHDA and CDR2 SQIVND (reference sequence). CDR3 loop: CASSKFSGYEQYF. In nucleotides, the CDR3 is TGTGCCAGTAGTAAATTCAGTGGGTACGAGCAGTACTTC.

This clone has only a few counts. The chain is built from TRBV24-1 and TRBJ1-6, with 9 bases identical to TRBD1. This CDR3 spans 16 amino acids. Trimming at V came to 8 bases and at J to 9 bases, leaving 13 bases not matched to a gene. Germline CDR1 KGHDR, CDR2 SFDVKD. The CDR3 coding sequence is TGTGCCACCACCCCTCACCGGGACAGGGATAGTTCACCCCTCCACTTT. Amino acid sequence: CATTPHRDRDSSPLHF.

This chain uses TRBV12-3 or TRBV12-4 with TRBJ1-2; no firm D call. V was pared by 3 bases and J by 3 bases, with 5 bases between. The CDR3 length is 12 residues. The CDR3 loop reads CASSFQDYGYTF. The DNA of the CDR3 is TGTGCCAGCAGTTTTCAAGACTATGGCTACACCTTC.

The chain employs TRBV9 and TRBJ1-2, with no clear D. CDR3 length: 14 amino acids. V shed 0 bases and J shed 5 bases, with 11 bases lying between them. The germline gives CDR1 SGDLS, CDR2 YYNGEE. CDR3 coding DNA: TGTGCCAGCAGCGTAGATTCGGCAGCATATGGCTACACCTTC. Translating it yields CASSVDSAAYGYTF.

The V gene is TRBV28, the J gene TRBJ2-2, with 7 bases identical to TRBD1. The trim removed 6 bases at V and 6 bases at J, leaving 25 bases unmatched. Per germline, CDR1 MDHEN and CDR2 SYDVKM. This CDR3 is 20 amino acids long. CDR3 loop: CASRTGTDLLGAVDPGELFF. DNA of the CDR3: TGTGCCAGCAGAACCGGGACAGACCTCTTAGGGGCGGTGGACCCCGGGGAGCTGTTTTTT.